Presented here are 16 T cell receptor beta chains from one specimen sequenced in a study of spatial heterogeneity in lung cancer. Overall study findings and caveats: The study found that expanded intratumoral alpha and beta TCR counts tracked tumor mutation counts.

Their cognate antigens are unknown. As to time point: sample taken at primary tumor resection. TCRdb processed the 5' RACE reads anew with MiXCR; each CDR3 protein has one entry. The sample has 950 to 1,500 distinct CDR3 sequences, roughly a sixth seen once. The sequencing here drew on lung tumor tissue, taken at surgery. The origin of the receptors is a female donor with early-stage non-small cell lung cancer.

With respect to this clonotype: This beta chain is an off-target read within a library intended for alpha chains, so its frequency means little. The rearrangement links TRBV12-3 or TRBV12-4 to TRBJ1-5; D is unresolved. V lost 3 bases, J lost 7 bases, and 7 bases lay in between. This CDR3 spans 12 amino acids. The CDR3 region has the DNA TGTGCCAGCAGTTTGCCACAGCAGCCCCAGCATTTT. Translation gives CASSLPQQPQHF.

In this sample, this clonotype is large. The library was prepared for alpha chains; this beta chain is a stray read, so its frequency means little. The chain joins TRBV12-3 or TRBV12-4 to TRBJ2-1; the D is unclear. The V gene lost 6 bases and the J gene lost 5 bases, with 11 bases spanning the gap. CDR3 length: 13 residues. The DNA of the CDR3 is TGTGCCAGCAGCTCGAGAGTGGACAATGAGCAGTTCTTC. Translated, it gives CASSSRVDNEQFF.

A word on this clonotype: Since it is a stray read in a library aimed at alpha chains, this beta chain has a size that is not meaningful. This chain joins TRBV6-2 or TRBV6-3 and TRBJ2-7; a possible D gene is TRBD2 (5 bases). The germline V gene encodes CDR1 MNHEY and CDR2 SVGEGT. The CDR3 has 12 amino acids. V lost 2 bases, J lost 4 bases, and 6 bases lay in between. As DNA, the CDR3 is TGTGCCAGCAGTTACGCGGGTTACGAGCAGTACTTC. It is translated as CASSYAGYEQYF.

In regard to this clonotype: Within a library made for alpha chains, this beta chain is off target, and its count is uninformative. This sequence joins TRBV7-9 and TRBJ2-3; D is possibly TRBD1 (5 bases). The germline CDR1 and CDR2 sequences are SEHNR and FQNEAQ (reference sequence). CDR3 length: 13 residues. Trimming removed 9 bases at V and 1 base at J, with 11 bases between. The CDR3 spells CASQGMGTDTQYF. CDR3 nucleotides: TGTGCCAGTCAGGGAATGGGCACAGATACGCAGTATTTT. Full variable domain (missing parts from reference TRBV7-9 and TRBJ2-3): DTGVSQNPRHKITKRGQNVTFRCDPISEHNRLYWYRQTLGQGPEFLTYFQNEAQLEKSRLLSDRFSAERPKGSFSTLEIQRTEQGDSAMYLCASQGMGTDTQYFGPGTRLTVL.

By its share, this clonotype is large. This beta chain is a stray sequence in a library constructed for alpha chains; its clone size is not meaningful. CDR3 amino acids: CSARTRTAGAMNTEAFF. For the CDR3, the DNA is TGCAGTGCTAGAACCAGGACAGCTGGTGCAATGAACACTGAAGCTTTCTTT. The chain combines TRBV20-1 with TRBJ1-1; a weak D match, TRBD1 (6 bases). The germline CDR1 and CDR2 sequences are DFQATT and SNEGSKA (reference sequence). Trimming left V 2 bases short and J 0 bases short, with 19 bases between. There are 17 residues in the CDR3.

Sample share makes this clonotype medium-sized (0.01 to 0.1%). Being off target in a library aimed at alpha chains, this beta chain has a size of little meaning. The rearrangement uses TRBV12-3 or TRBV12-4 and TRBJ2-3, with 8 bases identical to TRBD2. The CDR3 spans 16 residues. Germline trimming cut 6 bases from V and 5 bases from J; bases unmatched to any gene: 13. The chain's CDR3 is CASRRLVAGRVDTQYF. CDR3 coding DNA: TGTGCCAGCAGGAGATTAGTAGCGGGAAGGGTAGATACGCAGTATTTT.

This clonotype is large within its sample. Because the library targeted alpha chains, this beta chain is an off-target read whose size means little. The chain joins TRBV7-3 to TRBJ2-1; the match to TRBD2 covers 15 bases. Germline values: CDR1 SGHTA, CDR2 FQGTGA. The CDR3 is 19 residues long. The junction had 13 bases not matched to a gene; V was cut back by 7 bases and J by 3 bases. CDR3 amino acids: CASIREGLAGGRFYNEQFF. In DNA form, the CDR3 reads TGTGCCAGCATCCGGGAGGGACTAGCGGGGGGCCGCTTCTACAATGAGCAGTTCTTC. Using reference TRBV7-3 and TRBJ2-1 for the parts outside the CDR3, the full variable domain is GAGVSQTPSNKVTEKGKYVELRCDPISGHTALYWYRQSLGQGPEFLIYFQGTGAADDSGLPNDRFFAVRPEGSVSTLKIQRTERGDSAVYLCASIREGLAGGRFYNEQFFGPGTRLTVL.

This clonotype has only a few counts. The size of this beta chain means little, since it is a stray read in a library made for alpha chains. The chain employs TRBV6-2 or TRBV6-3 and TRBJ2-7, with TRBD2 as a possible D gene (6 bases). With 0 bases removed from V and 0 bases from J, the gap between germline ends came to 9 bases. This CDR3 comprises 15 residues. Germline V lookup: CDR1 MNHEY, CDR2 SVGEGT. The CDR3 spells CASSYSGSSSYEQYV. DNA for the CDR3: TGTGCCAGCAGTTACTCCGGGAGCAGCTCCTACGAGCAGTACGTC.

This clonotype came up a few times. This beta chain represents an off-target read in a library built for alpha chains; its size is of limited meaning. The chain employs TRBV12-3 or TRBV12-4 and TRBJ2-1; TRBD2 might be the D (6 bases). The CDR3 covers 15 residues. V lost 2 bases to trimming and J lost 7 bases, with 15 bases between them. CDR3 nucleotides: TGTGCCAGCAGTTTAAGGCTCGGGGGATCGAATGAGCAGTTCTTC. It is translated as CASSLRLGGSNEQFF.

A word on this clonotype: This beta chain turned up in a library designed for alpha chains; as an off-target read, its abundance says little. The chain combines TRBV18 with TRBJ2-2, with 11 bases identical to TRBD2. CDR3 length equals 17 residues. With 3 bases clipped from V and 1 base from J, the junction kept 4 bases outside the gene matches. Germline V gives CDR1 KGHSH, CDR2 LQKENI. Written as DNA, the CDR3 is TGTGCCAGCTCACCTCCGACTAGCGGGATGAACACCGGGGAGCTGTTTTTT. This translates into CASSPPTSGMNTGELFF.

This clonotype showed up just a few times. This beta chain is an off-target read within a library intended for alpha chains, so its frequency means little. The chain carries TRBV27 and TRBJ2-1, with a weak D call TRBD2 (5 bases). This CDR3 region has 17 residues. V was pared by 5 bases and J by 2 bases, with 19 bases between. CDR1 is MNHEY and CDR2 is SMNVEV in the germline V gene (reference sequence). The chain's CDR3 is CASSPRRTYNTYNEQFF. The CDR3 region has the DNA TGTGCCAGCAGTCCCCGGAGGACGTATAACACCTACAATGAGCAGTTCTTC.

Notes on this clonotype: This beta chain is an unintended read in a library built for alpha chains; its size means little. V usage is TRBV20-1 and J usage is TRBJ2-1; tentative D call: TRBD1 (6 bases). Trimming stripped 3 bases from V and 4 bases from J, with 13 bases between. The CDR3 covers 14 residues. Per the germline V gene, CDR1 is DFQATT and CDR2 is SNEGSKA (reference sequence). DNA of the CDR3: TGCAGTGCTAGCAAGGACAGAGGATACAATGAGCAGTTCTTC. Encoded protein: CSASKDRGYNEQFF.

This clonotype has just a few counts. Because the library targeted alpha chains, this beta chain is an off-target read whose size means little. This chain links TRBV6-2 or TRBV6-3 with TRBJ2-7, with D tentatively TRBD1 (6 bases). The V gene lost 6 bases and the J gene lost 3 bases, with 12 bases spanning the gap. Germline values: CDR1 MNHEY, CDR2 SVGEGT. The CDR3 runs 13 residues. CDR3 region: CASRRDNYYEQYF. For the CDR3, the DNA is TGTGCCAGCAGAAGGGACAACTACTACGAGCAGTACTTC.

A remark on this clonotype: Within a library made for alpha chains, this beta chain is off target, and its count is uninformative. The rearrangement links TRBV11-1 to TRBJ2-3, with D possibly matching TRBD2 (6 bases). V lost 9 bases, J lost 0 bases, and 16 bases lay in between. The CDR3 contains 15 residues. Per germline, CDR1 SGHAT and CDR2 FQDESV (reference sequence). The CDR3 nucleotides are TGTGCCAGTTTAGCGGAGACAGCGAGCACAGATACGCAGTATTTT. Translation gives CASLAETASTDTQYF. The full variable domain, rest sourced from reference TRBV11-1 and TRBJ2-3, is EAEVAQSPRYKITEKSQAVAFWCDPISGHATLYWYRQILGQGPELLVQFQDESVVDDSQLPKDRFSAERLKGVDSTLKIQPAELGDSAMYLCASLAETASTDTQYFGPGTRLTVL.

Regarding this clonotype: Within a library made for alpha chains, this beta chain is off target, and its count is uninformative. This sequence joins TRBV20-1 and TRBJ2-5; TRBD2 is a possible D gene (5 bases). Trimming cost V 3 bases and J 5 bases, with 13 bases left between them. CDR1 and CDR2 (germline): DFQATT, SNEGSKA (reference sequence). The CDR3 is 13 residues long. CDR3 DNA: TGCAGTGCTAGTTTAACGGGGTGGGAGACCCAGTACTTC. It is translated as CSASLTGWETQYF.

On this clonotype: Since the library was made to target alpha chains, this beta chain is a stray read and its abundance is not meaningful. The V call is TRBV29-1, the J call TRBJ2-2, with D possibly being TRBD2 (6 bases). This CDR3 has 14 residues. V shed 3 bases and J shed 4 bases, with 12 bases lying between them. The germline CDR1 and CDR2 sequences are SQVTM and ANQGSEA. The CDR3 DNA is TGCAGCGTTGATGGGGGGACCATCACCGGGGAGCTGTTTTTT. It codes for CSVDGGTITGELFF.